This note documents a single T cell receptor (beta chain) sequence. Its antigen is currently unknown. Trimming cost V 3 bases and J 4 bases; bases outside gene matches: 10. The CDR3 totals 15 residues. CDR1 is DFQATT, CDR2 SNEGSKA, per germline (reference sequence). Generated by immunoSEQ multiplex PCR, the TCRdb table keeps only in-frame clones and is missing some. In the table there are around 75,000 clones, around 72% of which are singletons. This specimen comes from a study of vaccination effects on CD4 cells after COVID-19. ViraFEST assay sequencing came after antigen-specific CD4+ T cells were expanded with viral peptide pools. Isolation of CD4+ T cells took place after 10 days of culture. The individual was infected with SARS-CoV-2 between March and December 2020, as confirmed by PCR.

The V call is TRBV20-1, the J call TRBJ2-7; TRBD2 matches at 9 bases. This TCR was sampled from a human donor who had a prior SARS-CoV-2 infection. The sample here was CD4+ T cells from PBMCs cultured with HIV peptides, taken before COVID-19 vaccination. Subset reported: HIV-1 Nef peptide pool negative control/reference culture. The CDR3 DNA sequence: TGCAGTGCTAGTTCCGCGGGGGGGGGTGTATACGAGCAGTACTTC. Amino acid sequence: CSASSAGGGVYEQYF.